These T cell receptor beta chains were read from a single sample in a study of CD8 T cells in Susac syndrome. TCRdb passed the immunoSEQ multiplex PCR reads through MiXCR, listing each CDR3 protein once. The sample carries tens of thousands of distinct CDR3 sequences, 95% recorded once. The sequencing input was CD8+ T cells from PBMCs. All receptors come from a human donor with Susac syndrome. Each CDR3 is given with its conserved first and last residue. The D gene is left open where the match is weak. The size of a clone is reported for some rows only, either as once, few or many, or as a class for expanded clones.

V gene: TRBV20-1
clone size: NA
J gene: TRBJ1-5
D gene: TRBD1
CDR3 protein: CASPGTGVYSNQPQHF
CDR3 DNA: TGCGCATCTCCCGGGACAGGGGTTTATAGCAATCAGCCCCAGCATTTT

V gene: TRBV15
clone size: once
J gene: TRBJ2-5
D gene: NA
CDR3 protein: CATSRDPGEGETQYF
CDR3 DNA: TGTGCCACCAGCAGAGATCCGGGAGAGGGAGAGACCCAGTACTTC

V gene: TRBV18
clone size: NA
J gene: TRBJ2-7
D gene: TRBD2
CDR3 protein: CASSTEREGPYEQYF
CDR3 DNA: TGTGCCAGCTCAACCGAGCGGGAGGGCCCCTACGAGCAGTACTTC

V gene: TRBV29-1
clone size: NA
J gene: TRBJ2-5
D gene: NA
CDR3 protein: CSVEGGANQETQYF
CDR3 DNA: TGCAGCGTTGAGGGGGGGGCTAACCAAGAGACCCAGTACTTC

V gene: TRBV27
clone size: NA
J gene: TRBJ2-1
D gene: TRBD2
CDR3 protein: CASSQGTSLVEGEQFF
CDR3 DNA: TGTGCCAGCAGCCAGGGGACTAGCTTAGTGGAGGGTGAGCAGTTCTTC

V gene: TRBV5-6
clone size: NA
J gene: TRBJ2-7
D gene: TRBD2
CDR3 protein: CASSNGLAAYEQYF
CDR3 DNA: TGTGCCAGCAGCAATGGACTAGCAGCCTACGAGCAGTACTTC

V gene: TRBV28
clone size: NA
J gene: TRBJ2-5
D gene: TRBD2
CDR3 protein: CASRGPVGLAGGQETQYF
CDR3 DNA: TGTGCCAGCAGGGGGCCGGTAGGGCTAGCGGGAGGCCAAGAGACCCAGTACTTC

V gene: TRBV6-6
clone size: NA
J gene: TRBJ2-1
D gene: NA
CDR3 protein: CASSYGKNEQFF
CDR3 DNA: TGTGCCAGCAGTTACGGGAAAAATGAGCAGTTCTTC

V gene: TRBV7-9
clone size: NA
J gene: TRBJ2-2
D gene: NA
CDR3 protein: CASVPSPGELFF
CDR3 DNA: TGTGCCAGCGTTCCGTCCCCCGGGGAGCTGTTTTTT

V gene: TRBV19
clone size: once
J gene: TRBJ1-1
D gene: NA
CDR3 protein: CASSPSVLEGAFF
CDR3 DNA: TGTGCCAGTAGTCCTTCGGTCCTGGAGGGAGCTTTCTTT